This entry lists 25 T cell receptor beta chains sequenced from one sample in a study of early T cells in non-severe SARS-CoV-2 infection. MiXCR, applied by TCRdb to the 5' RACE reads, yields one record per CDR3 protein. The data contain approximately 71,000 distinct CDR3 sequences, roughly 13% of them singletons. The specimen was whole blood. All receptors derive from an adult who was a healthcare worker with PCR-confirmed SARS-CoV-2 infection or an uninfected control (not recorded which).

In this sample, this clonotype turned up many times. CDR3 bases: TGTGCCAGCAGTTACCAGGGGAGGGGGTTCGATGAGCAGTTCTTC. Its protein is CASSYQGRGFDEQFF. The chain employs TRBV6-6 and TRBJ2-1, with D possibly TRBD2 on 7 matching bases. The CDR3 length is 15 residues. V dropped 2 bases and J dropped 8 bases, with 16 bases sitting between them. Germline loops: CDR1 MNHNY, CDR2 SVGAGI (reference sequence).

The chain combines TRBV9 with TRBJ1-1; 8 bases fit TRBD1. The CDR3 length is 14 residues. The germline V gene encodes CDR1 SGDLS and CDR2 YYNGEE. V shed 4 bases, J shed 5 bases, and the junction held 7 bases outside the gene matches. The CDR3 DNA is TGTGCCAGCAGCACAGGACAGGGTCGGACTGAAGCTTTCTTT. Translated: CASSTGQGRTEAFF.

This chain joins TRBV5-5 and TRBJ2-1; D is unresolved. Trimming removed 5 bases at V and 12 bases at J, with 15 bases between. Germline V lookup: CDR1 SGHKS, CDR2 YYEKEE (reference sequence). CDR3 length: 12 amino acids. The CDR3 nucleotides are TGTGCCAGCAGTCCGGCCCCACAGTTGCAGTTCTTC. This codes for CASSPAPQLQFF. The full variable domain, rest sourced from reference TRBV5-5 and TRBJ2-1, is DAGVTQSPTHLIKTRGQQVTLRCSPISGHKSVSWYQQVLGQGPQFIFQYYEKEERGRGNFPDRFSARQFPNYSSELNVNALLLGDSALYLCASSPAPQLQFFGPGTRLTVL.

This clonotype was detected many times. The genes are TRBV30 and TRBJ1-2; TRBD1 matches 11 bases. Unmatched junction bases numbered 17, after V lost 0 bases and J lost 8 bases. Germline CDR1 reads GTSNPN; CDR2 reads SVGIG (reference sequence). The length of the CDR3 is 18 residues. The CDR3 nucleotides are TGTGCCTGGAGTGTACCCTGGACAGGGGGCCTCTGGATCTACGGCTACACCTTC. Translated, it gives CAWSVPWTGGLWIYGYTF.

This sequence joins TRBV6-5 and TRBJ2-3; 8 bases line up with TRBD2. This CDR3 contains 15 residues. Per germline, CDR1 MNHEY and CDR2 SVGAGI. V shed 4 bases, J shed 1 base, and the junction held 4 bases outside the gene matches. This chain's CDR3 is CASSSFSGGTDTQYF. CDR3 DNA: TGTGCCAGCAGTTCCTTTAGCGGGGGCACAGATACGCAGTATTTT.

Ten or more counts support this clonotype. This chain connects TRBV20-1 to TRBJ2-7; D is possibly TRBD1 or TRBD2 (5 bases each). The CDR3 is made up of 12 amino acids. Between the trimmed V and J ends, which lost 2 bases and 5 bases, there was a span of 10 bases. Germline V gene sequence: CDR1 DFQATT, CDR2 SNEGSKA (reference sequence). CDR3 nucleotides: TGCAGTGCTAGAAATCGGGGCCACGAGCAGTACTTC. It translates to CSARNRGHEQYF.

The chain is built from TRBV2 and TRBJ2-7; perhaps TRBD2 as D (6 bases). Germline lookup yields CDR1 SNHLY and CDR2 FYNNEI. With 1 base removed from V and 2 bases from J, the gap between germline ends came to 9 bases. There are 14 residues in the CDR3. The CDR3 bases are TGTGCCAGCAGTGAAGGGGGGGAAGCCTACGAGCAGTACTTC. Protein sequence: CASSEGGEAYEQYF. Variable domain in full (rest from reference TRBV2 and TRBJ2-7): EPEVTQTPSHQVTQMGQEVILRCVPISNHLYFYWYRQILGQKVEFLVSFYNNEISEKSEIFDDQFSVERPDGSNFTLKIRSTKLEDSAMYFCASSEGGEAYEQYFGPGTRLTVT.

V gene TRBV25-1 combines with J gene TRBJ2-3; D perhaps matches TRBD1 (6 bases). From germline, CDR1 is MGHDK and CDR2 SYGVNS. This CDR3 region has 21 residues. Trimming shortened V by 4 bases and J by 1 base, and 30 bases separated the two germline ends. The CDR3 bases are TGTGCCAGCAGTGGTTCTTTGGGGAATCGAGGGGGAAACTTAGGCACAGATACGCAGTATTTT. This codes for CASSGSLGNRGGNLGTDTQYF.

This chain connects TRBV20-1 to TRBJ2-1; D not resolved. The ends were cut back, 1 base at V and 0 bases at J, with 7 bases in the middle. The CDR3 has 14 residues. Germline V lookup: CDR1 DFQATT, CDR2 SNEGSKA (reference sequence). This chain's CDR3 is CSARGASSYNEQFF. For the CDR3, the DNA is TGCAGTGCTAGAGGGGCCAGCTCCTACAATGAGCAGTTCTTC.

This clonotype was found many times. The chain carries TRBV28 and TRBJ1-1; D remains ambiguous. V lost 7 bases to trimming and J lost 1 base, with 16 bases between them. The CDR3 loop spans 15 amino acids. Germline V gene lookup returns CDR1 MDHEN and CDR2 SYDVKM. The CDR3 region has the DNA TGTGCCAGCACCACACACGGTTCCGGGAACACTGAAGCTTTCTTT. Translating it yields CASTTHGSGNTEAFF.

This clonotype has more than one count but fewer than ten. The V call is TRBV20-1, the J call TRBJ2-7, with unresolved D. Per germline, CDR1 DFQATT and CDR2 SNEGSKA (reference sequence). V gave up 0 bases and J gave up 5 bases, with 14 bases separating them. This CDR3 has 14 amino acids. The CDR3 nucleotides are TGCAGTGCTAGAGATTACGGAGTCTTAGACGAGCAGTACTTC. Its protein product is CSARDYGVLDEQYF.

This clonotype was observed at least ten times. This chain links TRBV14 with TRBJ2-1; 7 positions agree with TRBD1. The CDR3 extends over 15 amino acids. Germline V lookup: CDR1 SGHDN, CDR2 FVKESK. V was pared by 4 bases and J by 4 bases, with 7 bases of the junction left unmatched. CDR3 nucleotide sequence: TGTGCCAGCAGCCTACGGACAGGTTCGTACAATGAGCAGTTCTTC. Its protein product is CASSLRTGSYNEQFF.

The gene calls are TRBV28 and TRBJ1-1; a possible D gene is TRBD1 (5 bases). Per germline, CDR1 MDHEN and CDR2 SYDVKM. V was shortened by 2 bases and J by 6 bases, with 7 bases between the two germline ends. This CDR3 comprises 12 residues. The CDR3 is CASSLGGPEAFF. The CDR3 DNA is TGTGCCAGCAGTTTAGGGGGTCCTGAAGCTTTCTTT.

This clonotype has ten or more counts. This chain's CDR3 is CASGFAGRSGELFF. The DNA of the CDR3 is TGTGCTAGTGGTTTCGCAGGTCGATCCGGGGAGCTGTTTTTT. The V call is TRBV12-5, the J call TRBJ2-2, with D unresolved. This CDR3 contains 14 residues. Germline V gene lookup returns CDR1 LGHNT and CDR2 FRNRAP. The germline V and J ends were trimmed by 3 bases and 6 bases, with 11 bases remaining between them.

The V and J genes are TRBV29-1 and TRBJ2-2; 8 bases fit TRBD1. Germline V gene lookup returns CDR1 SQVTM and CDR2 ANQGSEA. CDR3 length: 16 residues. The J segment lost 7 bases and the V segment lost 0 bases, leaving 10 bases of the junction unmatched. The CDR3 sequence: CSVEDFRGRNGGELFF. The CDR3 DNA sequence: TGCAGCGTTGAAGACTTCAGGGGGCGTAATGGCGGGGAGCTGTTTTTT.

Concerning this clonotype itself: A much larger clone differs from this one at a single base, so this may be a read error. The chain combines TRBV9 with TRBJ1-6, with D unclear. From germline, CDR1 is SGDLS and CDR2 YYNGEE. The CDR3 totals 15 residues. The CDR3 reads CTSSVSGSYNSPLHF. For the CDR3, the DNA is TGTACCAGCAGCGTGAGTGGGTCCTATAATTCACCCCTCCACTTT.

The gene calls are TRBV6-6 and TRBJ1-4; D is unclear. This CDR3 is 14 amino acids long. Between the trimmed V and J ends, which lost 3 bases and 6 bases, there was a span of 11 bases. Per the germline V gene, CDR1 is MNHNY and CDR2 is SVGAGI (reference sequence). CDR3 sequence (DNA): TGTGCCAGCAGTTATAGGAGCGGCCATGAAAAACTGTTTTTT. Residues: CASSYRSGHEKLFF.

The chain is built from TRBV7-8 and TRBJ2-7, with D uncertain. From germline, CDR1 is SGHVS and CDR2 FQNEAQ. The CDR3 covers 14 residues. Trimming left V 3 bases short and J 0 bases short, with 9 bases between. CDR3 bases: TGTGCCAGCAGCTTGCTTAGAAACTCCTACGAGCAGTACTTC. Its protein product is CASSLLRNSYEQYF.

Ten or more counts support this clonotype. The V and J genes are TRBV4-2 and TRBJ2-4; 7 bases align to TRBD1. CDR3 length: 13 residues. V lost 4 bases to trimming and J lost 8 bases; unmatched junction nucleotides: 5. Germline-derived CDR1 and CDR2 are LGHNA and YNFKEQ. The CDR3 nucleotides are TGTGCCAGCAGCCTGACAGGGTCTGACATTCAGTACTTC. Amino acids: CASSLTGSDIQYF.

This clonotype was counted at least ten times. The CDR3 DNA reads as TGTGCCAGCAGCTCGTGGACAGGGGCAGGGGAGACCCAGTACTTC. This codes for CASSSWTGAGETQYF. The rearrangement joins TRBV7-9 to TRBJ2-5, with 9 bases aligning to TRBD1. The CDR3 sequence is 15 residues long. Unmatched junction bases numbered 8, after V lost 4 bases and J lost 5 bases. Germline V gene sequence: CDR1 SEHNR, CDR2 FQNEAQ (reference sequence).

This clonotype appeared a few times. V and J are TRBV7-9 and TRBJ1-2; D unclear. The CDR3 runs to 14 residues. From germline, CDR1 is SEHNR and CDR2 FQNEAQ (reference sequence). Trimming pared 1 base from V and 5 bases from J, leaving 11 bases between. The CDR3 DNA sequence: TGTGCCAGCAGCTTAGATCCCGGCCAGTATGGCTACACCTTC. Translated: CASSLDPGQYGYTF. Full variable domain (rest looked up from reference TRBV7-9 and TRBJ1-2): DTGVSQNPRHKITKRGQNVTFRCDPISEHNRLYWYRQTLGQGPEFLTYFQNEAQLEKSRLLSDRFSAERPKGSFSTLEIQRTEQGDSAMYLCASSLDPGQYGYTFGSGTRLTVV.

The rearrangement joins TRBV6-5 to TRBJ2-7; 8 bases agree with TRBD1. The CDR3 length is 14 residues. The germline V gene has CDR1 MNHEY and CDR2 SVGAGI. V lost 4 bases, J lost 5 bases, and 7 bases stayed unmatched. CDR3 loop: CASSWNRGFDEQYF. The CDR3 DNA reads as TGTGCCAGCAGTTGGAACAGGGGGTTCGACGAGCAGTACTTC.

This clonotype appeared many times. This chain connects TRBV6-1 to TRBJ1-5, with TRBD1 identical over 9 bases. This CDR3 has 18 residues. Germline trimming cut 6 bases from V and 0 bases from J; bases unmatched to any gene: 12. Germline V gene data show CDR1 as MNHNS and CDR2 as SASEGT. The CDR3 sequence is CASSAFPGTGFSNQPQHF. Written as DNA, the CDR3 is TGTGCCAGCAGCGCATTCCCCGGGACAGGGTTTAGCAATCAGCCCCAGCATTTT.

The chain links TRBV5-1 to TRBJ2-5, with unresolved D. Trimming took 1 base from V and 5 from J, leaving 9 bases between them. Germline values: CDR1 SGHRS, CDR2 YFSETQ. The CDR3 runs to 13 residues. The CDR3 coding sequence is TGCGCCAGCAGCTTGACCCCGCCGGAGACCCAGTACTTC. Protein product: CASSLTPPETQYF. Drawing the rest from reference TRBV5-1 and TRBJ2-5, the complete variable domain is KAGVTQTPRYLIKTRGQQVTLSCSPISGHRSVSWYQQTPGQGLQFLFEYFSETQRNKGNFPGRFSGRQFSNSRSEMNVSTLELGDSALYLCASSLTPPETQYFGPGTRLLVL.

The chain couples TRBV12-3 or TRBV12-4 to TRBJ1-6; D gene uncertain. CDR3 length: 12 amino acids. V was trimmed by 3 bases and J by 8 bases, leaving 5 bases between them. The CDR3 DNA reads TGTGCCAGCAGTTTTTTATATTCACCCCTCCACTTT. The encoded protein is CASSFLYSPLHF.